The clone carrying this T cell receptor (beta chain) was seen once. This entry belongs to a study of blood T cell repertoires in COVID-19. Background on the study: Material from acute and convalescent COVID-19 was sourced from the United States, Italy and Spain. Nucleic acid was either cDNA or gDNA, and it came from T cells, B-cell-depleted T cells, or PBMCs.

CDR3 length: 17 residues. V shed 7 bases and J shed 4 bases, with 22 bases lying between them. CDR1 LGHDT and CDR2 YNNKEL come from the germline V gene (reference sequence). Per the original data handling: Researchers report that nucleated cell counts were estimated from reference gene primer amplification. Here immunoSEQ multiplex PCR was the method, and the copy in TCRdb shows in-frame clones only, minus some. That table supplies the V and J calls and clone size; D and trimming were determined from the DNA. The data show 150,000 to 200,000 clones, 86% seen once. The genes are TRBV3-1 (or the pseudogene TRBV3-2) and TRBJ1-4, with a weak D call TRBD1 (6 bases). The sequenced sample consisted of peripheral blood. The origin of this receptor is a man aged 50 or older with active or convalescent COVID-19. CDR3 sequence: CASKAKGLGGGNEKLFF. CDR3 in DNA: TGTGCCAGCAAAGCCAAGGGACTAGGGGGGGGTAATGAAAAACTGTTTTTT.